This T cell receptor beta chain was found in a study of CD8 T cells in Susac syndrome. Study-level points and caveats: The TCR sequencing and HLA analysis in the study involved a relatively small number of individuals, as the study acknowledged.

Blood CD8+ and CD4+ T cells underwent high-throughput TCR beta sequencing. Reverse transcription of about 0.45 to 1 ug RNA was performed with random hexamers. Amplification of TCR beta CDR3 used immunoSEQ multiplex PCR across 54 Vbeta and 13 Jbeta. One entry per CDR3 protein, called by TCRdb with MiXCR from the immunoSEQ multiplex PCR reads. The data hold some 300,000 distinct CDR3 sequences, with over 75% observed a single time. In regard to this clonotype: Its antigen is unknown.

CDR1 and CDR2 (germline): SQVTM, ANQGSEA. The CDR3 consists of 16 residues. The ends lost 0 bases at V and 8 bases at J; junction bases unmatched: 9. This chain connects TRBV29-1 to TRBJ2-1; 11 bases map to TRBD2. The sequence came from a human donor with multiple sclerosis. The sample comprised CD8+ T cells from PBMCs. The CDR3 nucleotides are TGCAGCGTTGAAGATTCGACTAGCGGGATTCTGTATGAGCAGTTCTTC. Translating it yields CSVEDSTSGILYEQFF.